This is a list of T cell receptor beta chains from one sample in a study of T cell repertoires in cytomegalovirus infection. One entry per CDR3 protein, called by TCRdb with MiXCR from the reads. In the table there are hundreds of thousands of distinct CDR3 sequences, approximately 24% of which are singletons. The sequenced material came from CD8+ T cells from PBMCs. The origin of the receptors is a human donor in good health (CMV status not recorded). Some clones in this sample may be carry-over from other donors' samples. Both conserved end residues are part of each CDR3. A D gene is named only where the DNA matches it firmly. The listing skips clone size in some rows; elsewhere it reads once, few, many or a size class.

V gene: TRBV2
J gene: TRBJ2-1
clone size: once
D gene: TRBD2
CDR3 DNA: TGTGCCAGCATGGGACTAGCGGGGGATGAGCAGTTCTTC
CDR3 protein: CASMGLAGDEQFF

V gene: TRBV7-2
J gene: TRBJ2-7
clone size: few
D gene: .
CDR3 DNA: TGTGCCAGCAGCCCGGAGGAATACGAGCAGTACTTC
CDR3 protein: CASSPEEYEQYF

V gene: TRBV29-1
J gene: TRBJ2-1
clone size: .
D gene: .
CDR3 DNA: TGCAGCGTTGAAGACCCGACTAGTTTCTACAATGAGCAGTTCTTC
CDR3 protein: CSVEDPTSFYNEQFF

V gene: TRBV28
J gene: TRBJ1-2
clone size: few
D gene: .
CDR3 DNA: TGTGCCAGCATAGGTTTGGGGTTCTGGGACTATGGCTACACCTTC
CDR3 protein: CASIGLGFWDYGYTF

V gene: TRBV7-6
J gene: TRBJ2-2
clone size: many
D gene: TRBD1
CDR3 DNA: TGTGCCAGCAGCTTAACAGCCTCAGGGGGCGGGAACACCGGGGAGCTGTTTTTT
CDR3 protein: CASSLTASGGGNTGELFF

V gene: TRBV5-1
J gene: TRBJ2-1
clone size: few
D gene: TRBD2
CDR3 DNA: TGCGCCAGCAGATCCCCGGGGGGTCCCCCCCTGTACAATGAGCAGTTCTTC
CDR3 protein: CASRSPGGPPLYNEQFF

V gene: TRBV7-9
J gene: TRBJ2-1
clone size: many
D gene: TRBD2
CDR3 DNA: TGTGCCAGCAGTCTTAGCGGGGGGATGACTTACAATGAGCAGTTCTTC
CDR3 protein: CASSLSGGMTYNEQFF

V gene: TRBV28
J gene: TRBJ2-3
clone size: .
D gene: .
CDR3 DNA: TGTGCCAGCAGTTTTAGGGCCACAGATACGCAGTATTTT
CDR3 protein: CASSFRATDTQYF

V gene: TRBV2
J gene: TRBJ1-1
clone size: few
D gene: .
CDR3 DNA: TGTGCCAGCAGTGAAATGGGGAACACTGAAGCTTTCTTT
CDR3 protein: CASSEMGNTEAFF

V gene: TRBV28
J gene: TRBJ1-5
clone size: .
D gene: .
CDR3 DNA: TGTGCCAGCACCGGATCGACCGGGATACTATCCCAGCCCCAGCATTTT
CDR3 protein: CASTGSTGILSQPQHF

V gene: TRBV20-1
J gene: TRBJ2-1
clone size: .
D gene: .
CDR3 DNA: TGCAGTGCTCCGACACCTTGGCTAAACAATGAGCAGTTCTTC
CDR3 protein: CSAPTPWLNNEQFF

V gene: TRBV7-9
J gene: TRBJ2-1
clone size: .
D gene: .
CDR3 DNA: TGTGCCAGCAGCTTAGGCCCGGGGGTGACCTACAATGAGCAGTTCTTC
CDR3 protein: CASSLGPGVTYNEQFF

V gene: TRBV10-3
J gene: TRBJ2-3
clone size: many
D gene: TRBD1
CDR3 DNA: TGTGCCATCAGTGAGTCCCCACAGGGGAGTAACACAGATACGCAGTATTTT
CDR3 protein: CAISESPQGSNTDTQYF

V gene: TRBV2
J gene: TRBJ2-6
clone size: .
D gene: .
CDR3 DNA: TGTGCCAGCAGTGAGGGCAGCTATTACTCTGGGGCCAACGTCCTGACTTTC
CDR3 protein: CASSEGSYYSGANVLTF

V gene: TRBV24-1
J gene: TRBJ2-5
clone size: few
D gene: .
CDR3 DNA: TGTGCCACCAGTGATCCCGGACAGAACCAAGAGACCCAGTACTTC
CDR3 protein: CATSDPGQNQETQYF

V gene: TRBV7-9
J gene: TRBJ2-7
clone size: .
D gene: .
CDR3 DNA: TGTGCCAGCAGCTTCGATCGCGATGAGCAGTACTTC
CDR3 protein: CASSFDRDEQYF

V gene: TRBV12-3/TRBV12-4
J gene: TRBJ2-3
clone size: .
D gene: TRBD2
CDR3 DNA: TGTGCCAGCAGTCGAAGTAGCGGGGGGGCGCGGGATACGCAGTATTTT
CDR3 protein: CASSRSSGGARDTQYF

V gene: TRBV27
J gene: TRBJ2-7
clone size: few
D gene: .
CDR3 DNA: TGTGCCAGCAGGAGTAAGGCCTACGAGCAGTACTTC
CDR3 protein: CASRSKAYEQYF

V gene: TRBV6-2/TRBV6-3
J gene: TRBJ1-1
clone size: few
D gene: .
CDR3 DNA: TGTGCCAGCACCTTAAGCCCTCGAGAGGGGGGCCGGAACACTGAAGCTTTCTTT
CDR3 protein: CASTLSPREGGRNTEAFF

V gene: TRBV2
J gene: TRBJ1-1
clone size: .
D gene: .
CDR3 DNA: TGTGCCAGCAGTGCACGGACAACGAACACTGAAGCTTTCTTT
CDR3 protein: CASSARTTNTEAFF

V gene: TRBV4-3
J gene: TRBJ1-1
clone size: .
D gene: .
CDR3 DNA: TGCGCCAGCAGCCAAGATGGCGGATCCACTGAAGCTTTCTTT
CDR3 protein: CASSQDGGSTEAFF

V gene: TRBV6-1
J gene: TRBJ1-5
clone size: few
D gene: TRBD1
CDR3 DNA: TGTGCCAGCCGACAGGGGTTCAATCAGCCCCAGCATTTT
CDR3 protein: CASRQGFNQPQHF

V gene: TRBV7-6
J gene: TRBJ1-1
clone size: few
D gene: .
CDR3 DNA: TGTGCCAGCAGCTTAGCCGGGGGGGGGGTGAACACTGAAGCTTTCTTT
CDR3 protein: CASSLAGGGVNTEAFF

V gene: TRBV7-6
J gene: TRBJ1-2
clone size: .
D gene: .
CDR3 DNA: TGTGCCAGCAGCTCCAGACCGTGCGGGAATCTCTATGGCTACACCTTC
CDR3 protein: CASSSRPCGNLYGYTF

V gene: TRBV7-9
J gene: TRBJ1-1
clone size: many
D gene: .
CDR3 DNA: TGTGCCAGCAGCTTATCCGGTGCTGAAGCTTTCTTT
CDR3 protein: CASSLSGAEAFF

V gene: TRBV7-6
J gene: TRBJ2-3
clone size: many
D gene: TRBD2
CDR3 DNA: TGTGCCAGCAGCGCGGGACTAGCGGGGGGGCCTGATACGCAGTATTTT
CDR3 protein: CASSAGLAGGPDTQYF

V gene: TRBV12-3/TRBV12-4
J gene: TRBJ2-4
clone size: few
D gene: .
CDR3 DNA: TGTGCCAGCGGTCCCTTCCTTGTAGGGATTCAGTACTTC
CDR3 protein: CASGPFLVGIQYF

V gene: TRBV28
J gene: TRBJ1-6
clone size: few
D gene: .
CDR3 DNA: TGTGCCACCGGTTATTCGGGTTCACCCCTCCACTTT
CDR3 protein: CATGYSGSPLHF

V gene: TRBV9
J gene: TRBJ1-1
clone size: .
D gene: TRBD1
CDR3 DNA: TGTGCCAGCAGCGGACAAGACAGGGGCACTGAAGCTTTCTTT
CDR3 protein: CASSGQDRGTEAFF

V gene: TRBV5-6
J gene: TRBJ1-1
clone size: few
D gene: .
CDR3 DNA: TGTGCCAGCAGCCCCCCGTGGGGCACTGAAGCTTTCTTT
CDR3 protein: CASSPPWGTEAFF

V gene: TRBV11-2
J gene: TRBJ2-1
clone size: few
D gene: TRBD1
CDR3 DNA: TGTGCCAGCAGCTCTGTAGGGACAGGTTACAATGAGCAGTTCTTC
CDR3 protein: CASSSVGTGYNEQFF

V gene: TRBV6-2/TRBV6-3
J gene: TRBJ2-4
clone size: few
D gene: .
CDR3 DNA: TGTGCCAGCAGCGGGGAGCTAAAGACAGCCAAAAACATTCAGTACTTC
CDR3 protein: CASSGELKTAKNIQYF

V gene: TRBV29-1
J gene: TRBJ2-1
clone size: .
D gene: TRBD2
CDR3 DNA: TGCAGCGTCCCAGCGGGGGGCGCGACATATGAGCAGTTCTTC
CDR3 protein: CSVPAGGATYEQFF

V gene: TRBV15
J gene: TRBJ1-1
clone size: few
D gene: TRBD1
CDR3 DNA: TGTGCCACCAGCAGTTATGGGACAGCCACTGAAGCTTTCTTT
CDR3 protein: CATSSYGTATEAFF

V gene: TRBV11-2
J gene: TRBJ2-1
clone size: few
D gene: TRBD2
CDR3 DNA: TGTGCCAGCAGCTTACAAGCGGGGGGAAATGAGCAGTTCTTC
CDR3 protein: CASSLQAGGNEQFF

V gene: TRBV4-1
J gene: TRBJ1-5
clone size: .
D gene: .
CDR3 DNA: TGCGCCAGCAGCCAAGTCCGTCAGAGCAATCAGCCCCAGCATTTT
CDR3 protein: CASSQVRQSNQPQHF

V gene: TRBV7-9
J gene: TRBJ2-5
clone size: many
D gene: TRBD2
CDR3 DNA: TGTGCCAGCAGCGGTCGGACAGGACTAGCGAGAGGGGAAGAGACCCAGTACTTC
CDR3 protein: CASSGRTGLARGEETQYF

V gene: TRBV7-2
J gene: TRBJ2-1
clone size: many
D gene: .
CDR3 DNA: TGTGCCAGCAGCTTAGCCCTGGGCAATGAGCAGTTCTTC
CDR3 protein: CASSLALGNEQFF

V gene: TRBV3-1
J gene: TRBJ2-2
clone size: .
D gene: TRBD1
CDR3 DNA: TGTGCCAGCAGCCATCGACAGGGGCGAGCCTCGAACACCGGGGAGCTGTTTTTT
CDR3 protein: CASSHRQGRASNTGELFF

V gene: TRBV6-6
J gene: TRBJ2-5
clone size: many
D gene: TRBD1
CDR3 DNA: TGTGCCAGCAGTTACTCCGGGACAGGGGACCTCCAAGAGACCCAGTACTTC
CDR3 protein: CASSYSGTGDLQETQYF

V gene: TRBV7-9
J gene: TRBJ1-1
clone size: .
D gene: .
CDR3 DNA: TGTGCCAGCAAGTTGGGTTTAGTACAGGGACCTATGAACACTGAAGCTTTCTTT
CDR3 protein: CASKLGLVQGPMNTEAFF

V gene: TRBV20-1
J gene: TRBJ2-6
clone size: many
D gene: TRBD1
CDR3 DNA: TGCAGTGCCAGGGGGCCTGGGGCCAACGTCCTGACTTTC
CDR3 protein: CSARGPGANVLTF

V gene: TRBV7-9
J gene: TRBJ1-2
clone size: many
D gene: .
CDR3 DNA: TGTGCCAGCAGCTTTCCGCCTTCCACCTCTGCTTGGTCCTATGGCTACACCTTC
CDR3 protein: CASSFPPSTSAWSYGYTF

V gene: TRBV28
J gene: TRBJ2-2
clone size: many
D gene: .
CDR3 DNA: TGTGCCAGCAGTCCCACGTCAGATTCGAACACCGGGGAGCTGTTTTTT
CDR3 protein: CASSPTSDSNTGELFF

V gene: TRBV12-3/TRBV12-4
J gene: TRBJ1-3
clone size: many
D gene: TRBD1
CDR3 DNA: TGTGCCAGCAGTACCTGGGACAGTTCATATTTT
CDR3 protein: CASSTWDSSYF

V gene: TRBV10-1
J gene: TRBJ2-5
clone size: .
D gene: TRBD1
CDR3 DNA: TGCGCCTGCAGTGAGTCCAGGGGACAGGGACGGGAGACCCAGTACTTC
CDR3 protein: CACSESRGQGRETQYF

V gene: TRBV20-1
J gene: TRBJ1-2
clone size: .
D gene: .
CDR3 DNA: TGCAGTGCTCAGGGTGGCTACACCTTC
CDR3 protein: CSAQGGYTF

V gene: TRBV7-9
J gene: TRBJ1-1
clone size: few
D gene: .
CDR3 DNA: TGTGCCAGCAGCTTCAGTCGCCGGACTCCGGGCACTGAAGCTTTCTTT
CDR3 protein: CASSFSRRTPGTEAFF

V gene: TRBV11-1
J gene: TRBJ2-1
clone size: few
D gene: TRBD1
CDR3 DNA: TGTGCCAGCAGTTTTCGAGGGGATCCGACAGGGTCCTACAATGAGCAGTTCTTC
CDR3 protein: CASSFRGDPTGSYNEQFF

V gene: TRBV12-3/TRBV12-4
J gene: TRBJ2-1
clone size: few
D gene: .
CDR3 DNA: TGTGCCAGCAGTCCCTCCATGGGGGACCTCTACAATGAGCAGTTCTTC
CDR3 protein: CASSPSMGDLYNEQFF

V gene: TRBV13
J gene: TRBJ2-5
clone size: few
D gene: .
CDR3 DNA: TGTGCCAGCAGCCCAACGGGCAGGGTTGGAGAGACCCAGTACTTC
CDR3 protein: CASSPTGRVGETQYF

V gene: TRBV13
J gene: TRBJ2-3
clone size: .
D gene: .
CDR3 DNA: TGTGCCAGCAGTCCCCGGGACCCCCGCCCAGATACGCAGTATTTT
CDR3 protein: CASSPRDPRPDTQYF

V gene: TRBV13
J gene: TRBJ1-2
clone size: .
D gene: TRBD1
CDR3 DNA: TGTGCCAGCAGCCTTGGACCGACAGGGGGGAACTATGGCTACACCTTC
CDR3 protein: CASSLGPTGGNYGYTF

V gene: TRBV7-2
J gene: TRBJ2-1
clone size: many
D gene: .
CDR3 DNA: TGTGCCAGCAGCTTAGGGGAGGGGGGTCCTACCTACAATGAGCAGTTCTTC
CDR3 protein: CASSLGEGGPTYNEQFF

V gene: TRBV11-3
J gene: TRBJ2-7
clone size: .
D gene: .
CDR3 DNA: TGTGCCAGCAGCTTAAGGGACTCCTACGAGCAGTACTTC
CDR3 protein: CASSLRDSYEQYF

V gene: TRBV20-1
J gene: TRBJ2-7
clone size: .
D gene: TRBD1
CDR3 DNA: TGCAGTGCTAGGCCCCGGGACAGGGAGGACTACGAGCAGTACTTC
CDR3 protein: CSARPRDREDYEQYF

V gene: TRBV29-1
J gene: TRBJ1-2
clone size: .
D gene: .
CDR3 DNA: TGCAGCGTTGACGAGGGATCTTACTATGGCTACACCTTC
CDR3 protein: CSVDEGSYYGYTF

V gene: TRBV5-5
J gene: TRBJ1-1
clone size: many
D gene: .
CDR3 DNA: TGTGCCAGCAGCTTGGTGTTGCCGTCTGAAGCTTTCTTT
CDR3 protein: CASSLVLPSEAFF

V gene: TRBV7-8
J gene: TRBJ1-1
clone size: many
D gene: .
CDR3 DNA: TGTGCCAGCAGCTTAGGCTACACCGGGACTGAAGCTTTCTTT
CDR3 protein: CASSLGYTGTEAFF